This entry lists 18 T cell receptor beta chains sequenced from one sample in a study of T cells after yellow fever vaccination. TCRdb re-called the 5' RACE reads through MiXCR, storing one row per CDR3 protein. The table records about 630,000 distinct CDR3 sequences, 9% to 15% of them present only once. The sequenced sample was PBMCs, obtained on the day of the yellow fever booster vaccination. Receptor source: a man in his thirties or forties who received the YFV17D yellow fever vaccine.

This clonotype was observed a few times. The V gene is TRBV30, the J gene TRBJ2-1; D not resolved. V was clipped by 6 bases and J by 3 bases, with 9 bases between them. The CDR3 has 12 amino acids. Germline-derived CDR1 and CDR2 are GTSNPN and SVGIG (reference sequence). DNA of the CDR3: TGTGCCTGTCCTTTCGGCTACAATGAGCAGTTCTTC. It is translated as CACPFGYNEQFF.

The rearrangement uses TRBV6-2 or TRBV6-3 and TRBJ2-2; 8 nucleotides match TRBD1. The CDR3 runs 19 residues. V gave up 1 base and J gave up 5 bases; unmatched junction bases: 15. Germline values: CDR1 MNHEY, CDR2 SVGEGT. The CDR3 sequence is CASSYFWTGQTVGTGELFF. The CDR3 nucleotides are TGTGCCAGCAGTTACTTCTGGACAGGGCAAACGGTGGGGACCGGGGAGCTGTTTTTT.

V and J are TRBV5-1 and TRBJ2-7, with a possible D match to TRBD2 (5 bases). Germline V gene sequence: CDR1 SGHRS, CDR2 YFSETQ. The CDR3 contains 14 residues. The ends were cut back, 0 bases at V and 6 bases at J, with 13 bases in the middle. The CDR3 loop is CASSLAAPGVEQYF. The CDR3 DNA reads TGCGCCAGCAGCTTGGCCGCACCCGGGGTCGAGCAGTACTTC.

The chain combines TRBV11-2 with TRBJ2-7; a weak D match, TRBD1 (7 bases). V shed 5 bases and J shed 6 bases, with 17 bases lying between them. CDR1 is SGHAT, CDR2 FQNNGV, per germline. This CDR3 contains 14 residues. This CDR3 reads CASSKLTGRSEQYF. CDR3 nucleotides: TGTGCCAGCAGCAAACTGACAGGGAGGTCCGAGCAGTACTTC.

The chain links TRBV12-3 or TRBV12-4 to TRBJ2-4; weak D call: TRBD1 (6 bases). This CDR3 comprises 17 residues. Trimming shortened V by 6 bases and J by 0 bases, and 18 bases separated the two germline ends. The CDR3 bases are TGTGCCAGCAGGCCCACCGGCGGCAGGGGAGCCAAAAACATTCAGTACTTC. Protein sequence: CASRPTGGRGAKNIQYF.

The rearrangement links TRBV10-3 to TRBJ2-7; tentative D call: TRBD1 (6 bases). V shed 11 bases and J shed 2 bases, with 22 bases lying between them. The CDR3 sequence is 15 residues long. Germline-derived CDR1 and CDR2 are ENHRY and SYGVKD. CDR3 DNA: TGTGCCGTCGGACGGGACAAGACCCTCGCCTACGAGCAGTACTTC. Translated: CAVGRDKTLAYEQYF.

In this sample, this clonotype turned up a few times. V is TRBV12-3 or TRBV12-4 and J is TRBJ2-1; 11 nucleotides line up with TRBD2. The CDR3 has 12 amino acids. V lost 6 bases to trimming and J lost 9 bases; unmatched junction nucleotides: 1. As DNA, the CDR3 is TGTGCCAGCAGCGGGACTAGCGGTGAGCAGTTCTTC. As protein: CASSGTSGEQFF.

The V and J genes are TRBV7-6 and TRBJ2-7, with D maybe TRBD2 (5 bases). The CDR3 covers 14 residues. Germline values: CDR1 SGHVS, CDR2 FNYEAQ. Trimming stripped 4 bases from V and 2 bases from J, with 12 bases between. The CDR3 loop reads CASSSEVFPYEQYF. The CDR3 bases are TGTGCCAGCAGCTCGGAGGTCTTCCCCTACGAGCAGTACTTC.

This sequence joins TRBV27 and TRBJ1-5, with 7 nucleotides matching TRBD1. The CDR3 has 15 residues. V was clipped by 5 bases and J by 9 bases; unmatched bases: 13. CDR1 and CDR2 from the germline V gene are MNHEY and SMNVEV (reference sequence). In nucleotides, the CDR3 is TGTGCCAGCAGTCCCGGGACAGTAATAATATGGCCCCAGCATTTT. It translates to CASSPGTVIIWPQHF.

Only a few counts were recorded for this clonotype. The J gene is TRBJ2-1, the V gene TRBV29-1; D is unclear. V was trimmed by 6 bases and J by 3 bases, leaving 9 bases between them. CDR1 and CDR2 from the germline V gene are SQVTM and ANQGSEA. The CDR3 length is 12 residues. The CDR3 spells CSVRTLYNEQFF. The CDR3 DNA sequence: TGCAGCGTCCGAACCCTCTACAATGAGCAGTTCTTC.

V and J are TRBV5-1 and TRBJ2-5; 10 bases agree with TRBD1. The germline V gene encodes CDR1 SGHRS and CDR2 YFSETQ. Unmatched junction bases numbered 14, after V lost 5 bases and J lost 4 bases. CDR3 length equals 17 residues. This chain's CDR3 is CASSSGTGASGGETQYF. The CDR3 bases are TGCGCCAGCAGTTCCGGGACAGGGGCCTCCGGCGGAGAGACCCAGTACTTC.

This clonotype was seen more than once but under ten times. The V call is TRBV6-2 or TRBV6-3, the J call TRBJ1-5; TRBD1 aligns across 8 bases. The CDR3 has 18 amino acids. With V trimmed by 1 base and J by 0 bases, 8 bases remained unmatched. Germline CDR1 and CDR2: MNHEY and SVGEGT. The CDR3: CASSYLGQEVLSNQPQHF. The DNA for the CDR3 is TGTGCCAGCAGTTACTTGGGACAGGAGGTACTTAGCAATCAGCCCCAGCATTTT.

This clonotype was picked up many times. V is TRBV12-3 or TRBV12-4 and J is TRBJ2-7; no clear D. This CDR3 spans 15 amino acids. The V end lost 2 bases, the J end lost 6 bases, and 17 bases lay between the germline ends. The CDR3 here is CASSLLSGGRLEQYF. As DNA, the CDR3 is TGTGCCAGCAGTTTATTAAGTGGTGGGCGGCTCGAGCAGTACTTC.

A few counts support this clonotype. V is TRBV28 and J is TRBJ2-3; a weak D match, TRBD2 (5 bases). The V and J ends lost 8 bases and 0 bases respectively, with 12 bases between them. The CDR3 runs to 14 residues. Germline V gene data show CDR1 as MDHEN and CDR2 as SYDVKM. CDR3 sequence reads: CASGGRGSTDTQYF. The CDR3 DNA sequence: TGTGCCAGCGGAGGTCGAGGGAGCACAGATACGCAGTATTTT. The full variable domain, its missing parts supplied by reference TRBV28 and TRBJ2-3, is DVKVTQSSRYLVKRTGEKVFLECVQDMDHENMFWYRQDPGLGLRLIYFSYDVKMKEKGDIPEGYSVSREKKERFSLILESASTNQTSMYLCASGGRGSTDTQYFGPGTRLTVL.

This clonotype was detected a few times. The chain recombines TRBV20-1 with TRBJ2-7; no clear D. Trimming shortened V by 1 base and J by 4 bases, and 17 bases separated the two germline ends. The CDR3 consists of 15 residues. In germline, CDR1 is DFQATT, CDR2 SNEGSKA (reference sequence). CDR3 nucleotide sequence: TGCAGTGCTAGAGTGGTGAGAATGGGCGAATACGAGCAGTACTTC. Translation: CSARVVRMGEYEQYF.

This clonotype was counted only a few times. The rearrangement uses TRBV5-1 and TRBJ2-7, with D possibly matching TRBD2 (6 bases). Germline-derived CDR1 and CDR2 are SGHRS and YFSETQ. The CDR3 covers 14 residues. V was trimmed by 3 bases and J by 2 bases, leaving 12 bases between them. The CDR3 DNA is TGCGCCAGCAGCTGGGGTAGCGGAGCCTACGAGCAGTACTTC. Amino acid sequence: CASSWGSGAYEQYF.

This clonotype was recorded a few times. The chain joins TRBV10-3 to TRBJ1-4, with unresolved D. In germline, CDR1 is ENHRY, CDR2 SYGVKD. The CDR3 is made up of 15 amino acids. Trimming shortened V by 2 bases and J by 5 bases, and 12 bases separated the two germline ends. The CDR3 loop is CAISEGSGLNEKLFF. The CDR3, as DNA: TGTGCCATCAGTGAGGGGTCAGGACTCAATGAAAAACTGTTTTTT.

The rearrangement joins TRBV4-2 to TRBJ2-7, with D perhaps TRBD1 or TRBD2 (5 bases each). V was trimmed by 1 base and J by 4 bases, leaving 17 bases between them. The CDR3 consists of 16 residues. Germline values: CDR1 LGHNA, CDR2 YNFKEQ. This chain's CDR3 is CASSQAPQGSGYEQYF. For the CDR3, the DNA is TGTGCCAGCAGCCAAGCGCCCCAGGGATCGGGGTACGAGCAGTACTTC.